The 7 T cell receptor beta chains in this list originate from one sample, sequenced in a study of human T cells and chemical hapten exposure (dated by TCRdb to 2020 to 2022). The time point label for this specimen denotes: patch test 2, 6 weeks after DPC sensitization. The treatment or condition label for this specimen denotes: therapeutic diphenylcyclopropenone sensitization with weekly scalp DPC. The library was generated by RACE. Sequencer: NextSeq 500. The raw public reads went through TCRdb reprocessing: fastp at Q25, MiXCR clone calling, in-frame beta chains kept. Rows with a matching CDR3 protein are joined into one entry that keeps the most common DNA and genes. For this sample there are roughly 380,000 distinct CDR3 sequences; 6% to 7% appear just once. The ten largest account for about 5% of the sample. Source: whole blood, taken in connection with sensitization to the hapten diphenylcyclopropenone (DPC). These TCRs come from a woman younger than 30 with alopecia areata. Some clones in this sample may be carry-over from other donors' samples.

Ten or more counts support this clonotype. The gene calls are TRBV12-5 and TRBJ1-1; 7 positions match TRBD1. Germline CDR1 reads LGHNT; CDR2 reads FRNRAP. The CDR3 length is 14 residues. The J segment lost 3 bases and the V segment lost 5 bases, leaving 6 bases of the junction unmatched. The CDR3 protein is CASGIQGTDTEAFF. The CDR3 DNA reads TGTGCTAGTGGTATACAGGGGACTGACACTGAAGCTTTCTTT.

This clonotype was detected ten times or more. The chain recombines TRBV5-1 with TRBJ1-1; the D is unclear. Between the trimmed V and J ends, which lost 2 bases and 0 bases, there was a span of 11 bases. The CDR3 extends over 15 amino acids. The V gene's germline CDR1 is SGHRS and CDR2 YFSETQ. Here the CDR3 reads CASSFAPGVNTEAFF. In DNA form, the CDR3 reads TGCGCCAGCAGCTTCGCCCCAGGAGTGAACACTGAAGCTTTCTTT.

This clonotype was observed a handful of times. This chain connects TRBV15 to TRBJ2-1; D is possibly TRBD2 (6 bases). The CDR3 loop spans 17 amino acids. V was trimmed by 0 bases and J by 1 base, leaving 13 bases between them. CDR1 LNHNV and CDR2 YYDKDF come from the germline V gene (reference sequence). The CDR3 region has the DNA TGTGCCACCAGCAGAGATCAGGGCCGGGGGTCCTACAATGAGCAGTTCTTC. Amino acids: CATSRDQGRGSYNEQFF.

The chain combines TRBV25-1 with TRBJ2-3, with D possibly being TRBD1 or TRBD2 (5 bases each). Trimming removed 4 bases at V and 3 bases at J, with 14 bases between. Germline V gene lookup returns CDR1 MGHDK and CDR2 SYGVNS. The CDR3 consists of 15 residues. In DNA, the CDR3 is TGTGCCAGCAGTGCCTTGGGGGAGTTAACAGATACGCAGTATTTT. Translated, it gives CASSALGELTDTQYF.

In this sample, this clonotype turned up many times. The genes are TRBV5-1 and TRBJ1-2, with 7 positions matching TRBD1. Germline values: CDR1 SGHRS, CDR2 YFSETQ. The CDR3 length is 15 residues. The V segment lost 4 bases and the J segment 4 bases; nucleotides outside the gene matches: 10. In nucleotides, the CDR3 is TGCGCCAGCAGCCTTCAGGGGGTCGGATCCTATGGCTACACCTTC. Translation gives CASSLQGVGSYGYTF.

In nucleotides, the CDR3 is TGTGCCAGCAGCCGGGACGAGGCTTCGGCGTACGAGCAGTACTTC. Encoded protein: CASSRDEASAYEQYF. The chain recombines TRBV27 with TRBJ2-7; D possibly matches TRBD1 or TRBD2 (5 bases each). With 6 bases removed from V and 4 bases from J, the gap between germline ends came to 19 bases. The CDR3 spans 15 residues. Germline lookup yields CDR1 MNHEY and CDR2 SMNVEV (reference sequence).

This clonotype was recorded at least ten times. The chain couples TRBV6-2 or TRBV6-3 to TRBJ1-5, with D maybe TRBD1 (6 bases). The CDR3 extends over 12 amino acids. Germline values: CDR1 MNHEY, CDR2 SVGEGT. V shed 6 bases and J shed 5 bases, with 8 bases lying between them. The CDR3 sequence is CASRNRDQPQHF. The CDR3 nucleotides are TGTGCCAGCAGGAACAGGGATCAGCCCCAGCATTTT.